The T cell receptor beta chain described here comes from a study of blood T cell repertoires in COVID-19. Looking at the study overall: T cells, B-cell-depleted T cells, or PBMCs supplied cDNA or gDNA.

Per the study methods: Nucleated cell number was recorded as an estimate derived from reference gene primer amplification. Using immunoSEQ multiplex PCR, the repertoire was profiled, and TCRdb retains in-frame clones only, with some absent. The V and J calls and clone size are taken from that table; D and trimming were inferred from the DNA. The sample contains about 360,000 clones, about 86% of which appear only once. The CDR3 extends over 15 amino acids. J was trimmed by 2 bases and V by 8 bases; bases with no gene match: 5. Germline CDR1 LNHDA, CDR2 SQIVND (reference sequence). The sample taken for sequencing was peripheral blood. This clonotype was sampled from a woman aged 60-75 years with COVID-19, enrolled during active disease. J is TRBJ2-3 and V is TRBV19; 12 bases align to TRBD2. CDR3 DNA sequence: TGTGCCAGTGGAGGACTAGCGGGGCCCACAGATACGCAGTATTTT. Translation gives CASGGLAGPTDTQYF.